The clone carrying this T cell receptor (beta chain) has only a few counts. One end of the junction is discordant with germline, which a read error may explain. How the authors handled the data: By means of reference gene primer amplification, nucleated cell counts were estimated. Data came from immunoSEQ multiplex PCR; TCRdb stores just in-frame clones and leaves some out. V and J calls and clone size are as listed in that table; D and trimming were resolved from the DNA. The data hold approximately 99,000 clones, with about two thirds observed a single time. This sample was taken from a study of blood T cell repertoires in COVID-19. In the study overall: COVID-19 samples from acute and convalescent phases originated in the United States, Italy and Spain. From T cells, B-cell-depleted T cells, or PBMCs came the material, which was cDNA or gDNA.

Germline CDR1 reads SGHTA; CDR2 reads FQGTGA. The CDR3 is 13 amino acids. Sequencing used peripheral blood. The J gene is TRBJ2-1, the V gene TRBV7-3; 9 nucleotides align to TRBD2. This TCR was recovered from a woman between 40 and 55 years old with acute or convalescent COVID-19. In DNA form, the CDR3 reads TGTGCCAGCAGCTTAACGGCGGGGGGGCCTCTGGTCTTC. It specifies CASSLTAGGPLVF. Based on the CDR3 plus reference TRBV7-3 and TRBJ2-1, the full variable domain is GAGVSQTPSNKVTEKGKYVELRCDPISGHTALYWYRQSLGQGPEFLIYFQGTGAADDSGLPNDRFFAVRPEGSVSTLKIQRTERGDSAVYLCASSLTAGGPLVFGPGTRLTVL.